One T cell receptor beta chain is described in this entry. What it recognizes is unknown. Generated by immunoSEQ multiplex PCR, the TCRdb table keeps only in-frame clones and is missing some. The top ten hold around 3% of the sample, which has fewer than 150,000 clones, more than 75% seen once. The CDR3 is made up of 12 amino acids. In germline, CDR1 is SGHTA, CDR2 FQGTGA. Trimming removed 3 bases from V and 7 bases from J, with 4 bases in between. This specimen belongs to a study of T cell responses to AZD1222 COVID-19 vaccine. Study observations and caveats: Baseline serostatus was positive in only six AZD1222 recipients. There were repertoire samples only from the period after the peak T cell response. Nearly half of the spike-specific TCRs reportedly recognize variant regions that carry no mutations.

This clonotype was sampled from an adult who received the AZD1222 COVID-19 vaccine. Sample: peripheral blood, taken 28 days after the second AZD1222 dose. The chain is built from TRBV7-3 and TRBJ1-6; D gene uncertain. The CDR3 coding sequence is TGTGCCAGCAGCTTCCCAAATTCACCCCTCCACTTT. It encodes CASSFPNSPLHF.